This record looks at one T cell receptor (beta chain) sequence and its context. Its recognized antigen is unknown. Base qualities are not at hand, and no much larger clone is one base apart. The library was generated by RT-PCR. The run used an Illumina HiSeq 2500. TCRdb's own reprocessing of the public reads used fastp at Q25 and MiXCR and kept productive beta chains. Entries are consolidated by CDR3 protein sequence, retaining the most common genes and DNA. The sample table lists 290,000 or so distinct CDR3 sequences, around 22% of them with a count of one. The ten biggest clones cover approximately 10% of the sample. This specimen comes from a study of response to subunit inactivated influenza vaccine (dated by TCRdb to 2016 to 2019). Turning to the overall study: To follow how T cells responded to a trivalent subunit inactivated influenza vaccine, the researchers relied on deep quantitative profiling of the T cell receptor repertoire.

Broad study findings and their caveats: The authors suggested that each seasonal influenza vaccination may recruit only a limited number of new T cells.

The CDR3 sequence holds 13 residues, the cysteine and phenylalanine included. Of the read, only the CDR3 DNA is kept; its 39 bases are in frame from base 1. V is reduced by 1 base and J by 2 bases, leaving a spacing of 6 bases between them. Sequences LGHNA (CDR1) and YSLEER (CDR2) are obtained from the germline V gene. The rearrangement joined TRBV4-3 to TRBJ2-7; the D gene cannot be named for sure. The source is a man in his fifties or sixties who received an inactivated influenza vaccine. Donor details come from another sample of the same person, matched by shared clones. The sample consisted of PBMCs from blood, taken less than 22 months after vaccination. Read as DNA, the sequence is TGCGCCAGCAGCCAAGCGGTGGCCTACGAGCAGTACTTC. Its protein product is CASSQAVAYEQYF.